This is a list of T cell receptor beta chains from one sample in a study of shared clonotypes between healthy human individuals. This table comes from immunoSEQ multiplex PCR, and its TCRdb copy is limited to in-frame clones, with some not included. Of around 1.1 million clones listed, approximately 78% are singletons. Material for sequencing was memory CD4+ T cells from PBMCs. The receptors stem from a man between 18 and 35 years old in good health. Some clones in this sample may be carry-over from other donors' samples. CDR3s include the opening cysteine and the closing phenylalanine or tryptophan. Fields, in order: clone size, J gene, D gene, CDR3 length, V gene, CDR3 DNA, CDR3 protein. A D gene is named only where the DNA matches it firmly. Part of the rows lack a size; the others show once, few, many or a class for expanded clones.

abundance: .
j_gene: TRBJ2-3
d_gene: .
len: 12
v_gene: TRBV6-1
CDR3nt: TGTGCTTCCGGACCTAGCACAGATACGCAGTATTTT
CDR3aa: CASGPSTDTQYF

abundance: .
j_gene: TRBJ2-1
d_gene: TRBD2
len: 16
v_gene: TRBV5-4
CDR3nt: TGTGCCAGCAGCTTGGCCTCAGCGGGAGCCCACAATGAGCAGTTCTTC
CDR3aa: CASSLASAGAHNEQFF

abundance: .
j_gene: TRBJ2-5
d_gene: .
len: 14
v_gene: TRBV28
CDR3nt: TGTGCCAGCAGTTTAGGATCAGCCCTGGGGACCCAGTACTTC
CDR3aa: CASSLGSALGTQYF

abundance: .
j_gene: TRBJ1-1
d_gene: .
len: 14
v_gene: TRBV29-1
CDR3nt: TGCAGCTACAGGTCAGGGTGGGGGAACACTGAAGCTTTCTTT
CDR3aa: CSYRSGWGNTEAFF

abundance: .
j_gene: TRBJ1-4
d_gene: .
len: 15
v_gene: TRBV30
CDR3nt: TGTGCCTGGAGTGCCCCCCCCGGGGGGACGGGAAAACTGTTTTTT
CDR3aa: CAWSAPPGGTGKLFF

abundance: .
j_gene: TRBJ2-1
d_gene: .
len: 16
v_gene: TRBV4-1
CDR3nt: TGCGCCAGCAGCCAAGGGAGAAGGAGCTCCTACAATGAGCAGTTCTTC
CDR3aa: CASSQGRRSSYNEQFF

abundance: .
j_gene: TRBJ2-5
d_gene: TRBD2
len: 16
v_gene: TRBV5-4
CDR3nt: TGTGCCAGCAGCTTAGGAGGTAGCGGGAGGAGGGAGACCCAGTACTTC
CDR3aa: CASSLGGSGRRETQYF

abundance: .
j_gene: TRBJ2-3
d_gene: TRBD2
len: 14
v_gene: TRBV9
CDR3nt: TGTGCCAGCAGCGTAGTGAGCGGGATAGGTACGCAGTATTTT
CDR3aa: CASSVVSGIGTQYF

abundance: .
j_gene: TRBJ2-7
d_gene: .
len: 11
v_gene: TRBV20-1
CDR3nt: TGCAGTGGGAGGGCAGCTTACGAGCAGTACTTC
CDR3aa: CSGRAAYEQYF

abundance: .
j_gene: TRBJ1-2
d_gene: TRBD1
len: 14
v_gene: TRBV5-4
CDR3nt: TGTGCCAGCAGCTTGTGGGGACAGCCTCATGGCTACACCTTC
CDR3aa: CASSLWGQPHGYTF

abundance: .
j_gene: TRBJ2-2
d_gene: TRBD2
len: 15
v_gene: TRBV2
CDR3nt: TGTGCCAGCGGAAGGACTAGCGGGTACACCGGGGAGCTGTTTTTT
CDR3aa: CASGRTSGYTGELFF

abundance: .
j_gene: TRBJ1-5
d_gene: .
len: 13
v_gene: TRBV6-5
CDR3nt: TGTGCCAGCAGTTACGGGGACCATCAGCCCCAGCATTTT
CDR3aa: CASSYGDHQPQHF

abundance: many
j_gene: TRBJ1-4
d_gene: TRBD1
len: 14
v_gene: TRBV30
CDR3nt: TGTGCCTGGAGCGAAGGGACAGGGCGAGGAAAACTGTTTTTT
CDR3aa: CAWSEGTGRGKLFF

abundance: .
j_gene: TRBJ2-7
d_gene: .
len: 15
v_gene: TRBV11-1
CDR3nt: TGTGCCAGCAGCTTAGAGGGGGAGGGCCTCTACGAGCAGTACTTC
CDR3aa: CASSLEGEGLYEQYF

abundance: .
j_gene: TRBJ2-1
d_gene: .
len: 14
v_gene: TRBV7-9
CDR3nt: TGTGCCAGCGGGGAGAGCAGCTCCTACAATGAGCAGTTCTTC
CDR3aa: CASGESSSYNEQFF

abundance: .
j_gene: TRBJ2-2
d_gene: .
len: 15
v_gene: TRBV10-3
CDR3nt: TGTGCCATCAAAAGGACAGATGAGAACACCGGGGAGCTGTTTTTT
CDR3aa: CAIKRTDENTGELFF

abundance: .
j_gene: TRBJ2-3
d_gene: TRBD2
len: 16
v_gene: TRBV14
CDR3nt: TGTGCCAGCAGCCAAGTGGCGGGGGGGGTCGCAGATACGCAGTATTTT
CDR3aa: CASSQVAGGVADTQYF

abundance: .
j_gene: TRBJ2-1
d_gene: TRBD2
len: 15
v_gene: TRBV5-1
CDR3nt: TGCGCCAGCAGCTTGGACGCGCGGGAGTGGAATGAGCAGTTCTTC
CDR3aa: CASSLDAREWNEQFF

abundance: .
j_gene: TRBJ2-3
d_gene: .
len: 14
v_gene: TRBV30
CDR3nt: TGTGCCTGGGCGAGGGGGGGAAGCACAGATACGCAGTATTTT
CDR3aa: CAWARGGSTDTQYF

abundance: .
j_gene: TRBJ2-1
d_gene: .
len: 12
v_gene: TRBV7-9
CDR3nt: TGTGCCAGCAGCACCACTAGCCAGGAGCAGTTCTTC
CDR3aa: CASSTTSQEQFF

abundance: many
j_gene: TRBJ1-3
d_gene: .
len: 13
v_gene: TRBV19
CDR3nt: TGTGCCATTAGAGGGAGCTCTGGAAACACCATATATTTT
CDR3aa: CAIRGSSGNTIYF

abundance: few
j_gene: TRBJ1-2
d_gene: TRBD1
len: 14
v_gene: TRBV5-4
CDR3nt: TGTGCCAGCAGTCCGATCACAGGGGTGTATGGCTACACCTTC
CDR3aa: CASSPITGVYGYTF

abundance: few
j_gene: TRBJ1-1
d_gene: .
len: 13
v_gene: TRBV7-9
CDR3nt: TGTGCCAGCAGCTTAGAGGGCAACACTGAAGCTTTCTTT
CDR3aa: CASSLEGNTEAFF

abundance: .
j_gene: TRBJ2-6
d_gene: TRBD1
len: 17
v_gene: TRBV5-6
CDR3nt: TGTGCCAGCAGCTTGGGAGGGGGCGCTTCTGGGGCCAACGTCCTGACTTTC
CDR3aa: CASSLGGGASGANVLTF

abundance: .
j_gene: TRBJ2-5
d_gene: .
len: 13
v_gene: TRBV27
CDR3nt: TGTGCCAGCAGCCCCCTAAGTCCGGAGACCCAGTACTTC
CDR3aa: CASSPLSPETQYF

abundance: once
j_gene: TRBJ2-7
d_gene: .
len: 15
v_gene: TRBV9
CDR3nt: TGTGCCAGCCCGGTGGGGCAGGACCGAACGTGGGAGCAGTACTTC
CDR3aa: CASPVGQDRTWEQYF

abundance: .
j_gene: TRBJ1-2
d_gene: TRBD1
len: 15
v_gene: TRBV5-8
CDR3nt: TGTGCCAGCAGCCTACGGGACAGGAGAAACTATGGCTACACCTTC
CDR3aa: CASSLRDRRNYGYTF

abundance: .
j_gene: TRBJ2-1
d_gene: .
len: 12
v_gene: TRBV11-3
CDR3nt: TGTGCCAGCAGCCACGCAGGTAGTGAGCAGTTCTTC
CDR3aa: CASSHAGSEQFF

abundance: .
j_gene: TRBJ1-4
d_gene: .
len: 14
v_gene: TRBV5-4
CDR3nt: TGTGCCAGCAGCTCTAGCCGACAGGATGAAAAACTGTTTTTT
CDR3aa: CASSSSRQDEKLFF

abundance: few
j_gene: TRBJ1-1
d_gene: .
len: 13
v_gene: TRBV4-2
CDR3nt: TGTGCCAGCAGCCCCAGCCCCGTGATGGAAGCTTTCTTT
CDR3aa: CASSPSPVMEAFF

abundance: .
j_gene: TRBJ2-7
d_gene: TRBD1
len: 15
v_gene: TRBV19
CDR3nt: TGTGCCAGTAGTCCCCGGACAGGGGAGAGGTACGAGCAGTACTTC
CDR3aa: CASSPRTGERYEQYF

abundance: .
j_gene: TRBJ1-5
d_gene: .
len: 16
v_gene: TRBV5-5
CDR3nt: TGTGCCAGCAGCCCCGTGGGGGGAGTGGGCAATCAGCCCCAGCATTTT
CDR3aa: CASSPVGGVGNQPQHF

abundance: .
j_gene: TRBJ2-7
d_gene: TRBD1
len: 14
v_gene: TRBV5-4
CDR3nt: TGTGCCAGCAGATCGGACAGGGGTCCCTACGAGCAGTACTTC
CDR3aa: CASRSDRGPYEQYF

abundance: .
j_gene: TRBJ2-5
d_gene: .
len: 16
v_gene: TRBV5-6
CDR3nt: TGTGCCAGCAGCTTGGCTTTTGGACCTAACACGGAGACCCAGTACTTC
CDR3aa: CASSLAFGPNTETQYF

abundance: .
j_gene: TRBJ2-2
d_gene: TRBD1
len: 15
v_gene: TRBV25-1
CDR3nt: TGTGCCAGCAGGACCGGGACAGGGCGCACCGGGGAGCTGTTTTTT
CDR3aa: CASRTGTGRTGELFF

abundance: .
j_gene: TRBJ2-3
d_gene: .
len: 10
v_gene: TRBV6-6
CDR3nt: TGTGCCAGCAGTTCCATTACGCAGTATTTT
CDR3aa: CASSSITQYF

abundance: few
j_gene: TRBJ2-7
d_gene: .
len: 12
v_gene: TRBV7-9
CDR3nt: TGTGCCAGCAGCAGGGAGTCTTACGAGCAGTACTTC
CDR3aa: CASSRESYEQYF

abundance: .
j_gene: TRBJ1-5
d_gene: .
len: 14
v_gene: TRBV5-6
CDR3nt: TGTGCCAGCAGCTTGGGACAGTTAAATCAGCCCCAGCATTTT
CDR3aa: CASSLGQLNQPQHF

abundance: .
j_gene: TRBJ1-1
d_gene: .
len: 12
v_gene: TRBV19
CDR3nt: TGTTACCATATGGGAGTGAACACTGAAGCTTTCTTT
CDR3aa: CYHMGVNTEAFF

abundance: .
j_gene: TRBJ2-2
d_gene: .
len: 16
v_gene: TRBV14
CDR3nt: TGTGCCAGCAGCCAAGGGTCGTTAGGCGGGACCGGGGAGCTGTTTTTT
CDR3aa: CASSQGSLGGTGELFF

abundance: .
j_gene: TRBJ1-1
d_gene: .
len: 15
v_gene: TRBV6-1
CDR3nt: TGTGCCAGCAGTGGGTCCTGGGGTATGAACACTGAAGCTTTCTTT
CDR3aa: CASSGSWGMNTEAFF

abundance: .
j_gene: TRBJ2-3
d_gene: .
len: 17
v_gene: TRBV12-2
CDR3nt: TGTGCAAGTCGCTTAGCGCCCGGGGAGGGAAACACAGATACGCAGTATTTT
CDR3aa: CASRLAPGEGNTDTQYF

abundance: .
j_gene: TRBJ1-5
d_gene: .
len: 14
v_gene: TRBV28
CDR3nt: TGTGCCAGCAGACACGGGACTAGCAATCAGCCCCAGCATTTT
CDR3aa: CASRHGTSNQPQHF

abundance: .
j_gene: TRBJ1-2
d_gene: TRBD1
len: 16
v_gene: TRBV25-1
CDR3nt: TGTGCCAGCAGTGTTTCCGGGACAGGGGTCAACTATGGCTACACCTTC
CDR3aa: CASSVSGTGVNYGYTF

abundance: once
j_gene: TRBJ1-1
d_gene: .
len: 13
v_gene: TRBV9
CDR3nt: TGTGCCAGCAGCGTAGGCATGAACACTGAAGCTTTCTTT
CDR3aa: CASSVGMNTEAFF

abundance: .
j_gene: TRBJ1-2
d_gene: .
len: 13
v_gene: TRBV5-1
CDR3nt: TGCGCCAGCAGCTCGGAGGGCGGGTATGGCTACACCTTC
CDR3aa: CASSSEGGYGYTF

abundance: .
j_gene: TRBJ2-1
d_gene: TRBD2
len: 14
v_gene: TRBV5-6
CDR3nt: TGTGCCAGCAGCTTTAGGGACTATAAGAATGAGCAGTTCTTC
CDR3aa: CASSFRDYKNEQFF

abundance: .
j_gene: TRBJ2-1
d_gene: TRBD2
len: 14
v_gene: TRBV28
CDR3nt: TGTGCCAGCACGGGCGGGAGTGGTTGGAATGAGCAGTTCTTC
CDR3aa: CASTGGSGWNEQFF

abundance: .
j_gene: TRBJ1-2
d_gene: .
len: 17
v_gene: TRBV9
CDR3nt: TGTGCCAGCAGCGTGGAAGGGAATCGTGGACAGTTCTATGGCTACACCTTC
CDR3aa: CASSVEGNRGQFYGYTF

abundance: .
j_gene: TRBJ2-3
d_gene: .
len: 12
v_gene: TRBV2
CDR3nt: TGTGCCAGCAGCCGCTTGCTTGGTACGCAGTATTTT
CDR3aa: CASSRLLGTQYF

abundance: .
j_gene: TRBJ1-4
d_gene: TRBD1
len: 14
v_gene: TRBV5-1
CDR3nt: TGCGCCAGCAGCTCGGGACAGCCTAATGAAAAACTGTTTTTT
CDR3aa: CASSSGQPNEKLFF

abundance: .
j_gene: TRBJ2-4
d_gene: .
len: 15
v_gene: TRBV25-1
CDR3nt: TGTGCCAGCAGTGAATCCAGGGTAGCCAAAAACATTCAGTACTTC
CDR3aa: CASSESRVAKNIQYF

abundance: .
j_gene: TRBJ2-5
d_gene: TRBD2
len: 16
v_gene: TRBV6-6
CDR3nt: TGTGCCAGCAGTTACTCGAGTAGCGGGAGGAGGGAGACCCAGTACTTC
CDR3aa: CASSYSSSGRRETQYF